This T cell receptor (beta chain) was identified during a study of identifying expanded T cells in peripheral blood (dated by TCRdb to about 2019). Background on the whole study: Technical replicates were generated by sequencing separate aliquots of the same genomic DNA pool, and four replicates were compared pairwise.

General findings and caveats noted by the study authors: The beta-binomial model significantly reduced the number of clones called differentially abundant and the false-positive rate across all healthy-donor time intervals. In all healthy donors, the variance in clone template counts between samples taken two weeks apart rose significantly as total template count increased. The authors expected biological variance in healthy repertoires might increase further over much longer intervals such as months to years. The binomial model flagged about 1.2 differentially abundant clones between technical replicates, compared with 15 to 17 over around 2 weeks and 19 over around 4 weeks.

The CDR3 holds 14 amino acids from the cysteine to the phenylalanine. The DNA shown is the 42-base CDR3, in frame from base 1. V and J are trimmed by 10 bases and 5 bases, and the gene matches miss 10 bases of the junction. The germline V gene specifies MRHNA as CDR1 and SNTAGT as CDR2. During the collection period, no infections or other immune events were recorded for the healthy donors. Blood repertoires from healthy donors were used as a training cohort for calibrating time-dependent variance in a beta-binomial model of differential abundance of T-cell clones. There were ten or so healthy donors in the training cohort, of whom 3 were female and 7 were male. The donors were between roughly 29 and 70 years old, with an average age of 43 years. Obtained from a commercial supplier, whole blood was collected from each healthy donor at three time points set around two weeks apart. For immunosequencing, genomic DNA was extracted from whole blood that had not been sorted.

Remarks on this clone: Its specific antigen is unknown. No qualities accompany the bases; no much larger clone lies one base away.

TCRbeta CDR3 regions were profiled with the immunoSEQ Assay using bias-controlled multiplex PCR amplification of genomic DNA. The source study handled its data this way. To quantify the absolute abundance of each unique TCRbeta CDR3 region, the sequences were collapsed and filtered. Two models were used to test differential abundance: a binomial model (Fisher-equivalent) and a beta-binomial model that adds time-dependent variance fitted from healthy donors. Clones with fewer than 5 combined templates were excluded, and clones with Benjamini-Hochberg FDR below 0.01 were called differentially abundant. Beta-binomial variance was modeled as a function of total template count across the two samples using the form v = (b*log(k)+a)^2. TCRdb provides this immuneACCESS table in a form limited to in-frame rearrangements. Some clones are lacking; in checked studies, under half of them reflect an unresolved V gene, and why the rest are absent is not known. The DNA was the basis for D and trimming; V, J and clone size are from that table. A total of about 83,000 clones appear in this sample, about 88% of them only once. The top ten clonotypes cover 2.5% to 3.5% of the sample.

The sequence derives from a person aged 18-70 years in good health. The sequencing sample was made of blood. The receptor chain draws on TRBV6-4 and TRBJ2-1, with 8 bases in between that match TRBD2. The CDR3 region: CATSSGTSHNEQFF. The DNA sequence follows: TGTGCCACCTCCTCCGGGACTAGTCACAATGAGCAGTTCTTC.